The 21 T cell receptor beta chains given below trace back to one sample, sequenced in a study of blood T cells in healthy people across ages. Primed by a sample-barcoded 5' primer and a J-beta primer mix, a second PCR proceeded for 7 to 11 cycles. MiXCR was run by TCRdb on the 5' RACE reads, yielding one entry per CDR3 protein. The table shows over a million distinct CDR3 sequences, with 35% to 55% occurring only once. The sequenced material came from blood. All receptors derive from a woman aged 55-69 years in good health.

The rearrangement links TRBV30 to TRBJ2-1; 10 bases are a match to TRBD2. This CDR3 spans 14 amino acids. J was trimmed by 7 bases and V by 3 bases; bases with no gene match: 6. Germline V gives CDR1 GTSNPN, CDR2 SVGIG (reference sequence). The CDR3 DNA follows: TGTGCCTGGAGAGGTCCTAGCGGGAGTAATGAGCAGTTCTTC. This codes for CAWRGPSGSNEQFF.

This sequence joins TRBV7-8 and TRBJ2-7, with no clear D. This CDR3 has 13 residues. V lost 1 base, J lost 6 bases, and 10 bases lay in between. CDR1 is SGHVS and CDR2 is FQNEAQ in the germline V gene. This chain's CDR3 is CASSLGSSGEQYF. The CDR3 DNA reads TGTGCCAGCAGCTTAGGTTCCAGTGGCGAGCAGTACTTC.

The V gene is TRBV7-2, the J gene TRBJ2-1, with TRBD2 matching 10 bases. Germline-derived CDR1 and CDR2 are SGHTA and FQGNSA. V trimming: 3 bases; J trimming: 6 bases; junction bases outside the gene matches: 8. This CDR3 spans 16 amino acids. The CDR3 DNA follows: TGTGCCAGCAGCTTCGGACGAGCGGGAGGGGGCAATGAGCAGTTCTTC. It codes for CASSFGRAGGGNEQFF.

This clonotype turned up a few times. This CDR3 is CASSSTFSRAAKNIQYF. The CDR3 DNA reads as TGTGCCAGCAGCTCCACCTTCAGTCGAGCAGCCAAAAACATTCAGTACTTC. V is TRBV13 and J is TRBJ2-4; D is ambiguous. This CDR3 is 17 amino acids long. CDR1 and CDR2 from the germline V gene are PRHDT and FYEKMQ (reference sequence). Trimming pared 4 bases from V and 0 bases from J, leaving 16 bases between.

The rearrangement joins TRBV12-3 or TRBV12-4 to TRBJ2-4, with 7 bases lining up with TRBD2. The CDR3 length is 13 residues. J was trimmed by 6 bases and V by 5 bases; bases with no gene match: 4. The CDR3 DNA reads as TGTGCCAGCAGTGGACTAGAGGGAAACATTCAGTACTTC. As protein: CASSGLEGNIQYF.

V usage is TRBV5-1 and J usage is TRBJ2-1; 14 bases match TRBD2. The CDR3 has 17 amino acids. Losses at the gene ends were 0 bases for V and 6 bases for J; bases not matched to a gene: 5. Germline V gene lookup returns CDR1 SGHRS and CDR2 YFSETQ. The CDR3 bases are TGCGCCAGCAGCTTGGGACTAGCGGGAGGGCCGTTCAATGAGCAGTTCTTC. Residues: CASSLGLAGGPFNEQFF.

The chain links TRBV30 to TRBJ1-3; weak D call: TRBD1 (5 bases). In germline, CDR1 is GTSNPN, CDR2 SVGIG (reference sequence). V lost 7 bases and J 2 bases, leaving 9 bases between the germline ends. The CDR3 consists of 12 residues. The DNA for the CDR3 is TGTGCCTACCCGGGGCCTGGAAACACCATATATTTT. It translates to CAYPGPGNTIYF.

The V and J genes are TRBV28 and TRBJ2-6; TRBD1 matches 12 bases. Germline values: CDR1 MDHEN, CDR2 SYDVKM. The V segment lost 11 bases and the J segment 2 bases; nucleotides outside the gene matches: 10. CDR3 length: 17 amino acids. The CDR3, as DNA: TGTGCCTCCGTCGAGCGGGACAGGGGGCCTGGGGCCAACGTCCTGACTTTC. The encoded protein is CASVERDRGPGANVLTF. The full variable domain, with the rest looked up from reference TRBV28 and TRBJ2-6, is DVKVTQSSRYLVKRTGEKVFLECVQDMDHENMFWYRQDPGLGLRLIYFSYDVKMKEKGDIPEGYSVSREKKERFSLILESASTNQTSMYLCASVERDRGPGANVLTFGAGSRLTVL.

The V gene is TRBV20-1, the J gene TRBJ2-7; possibly TRBD2 for D (6 bases). The tail of the sequence fits TRBJ2-5 better, so the J call may be wrong. The CDR3 runs to 13 residues. Per the germline V gene, CDR1 is DFQATT and CDR2 is SNEGSKA (reference sequence). The CDR3 sequence: CSAPGRGGETQYF. CDR3 nucleotides: TGCAGTGCCCCGGGTAGGGGAGGAGAGACCCAGTACTTC.

In its sample, this clonotype was seen many times. This chain joins TRBV6-6 and TRBJ2-7, with D perhaps TRBD1 (6 bases). This CDR3 spans 13 amino acids. Germline CDR1 reads MNHNY; CDR2 reads SVGAGI (reference sequence). The DNA of the CDR3 is TGTGTCCAGGACCGGGCAGGGGCGTTCGAGCAGTACTTC. Its translation is CVQDRAGAFEQYF.

J is TRBJ2-1 and V is TRBV19, with D possibly being TRBD1 (5 bases). This CDR3 contains 11 residues. Deletions cut 7 bases from V and 8 bases from J, with 9 bases between. Germline V gene sequence: CDR1 LNHDA, CDR2 SQIVND (reference sequence). This chain's CDR3 is CASTQGHEQFF. CDR3 DNA: TGTGCCAGTACGCAGGGCCATGAGCAGTTCTTC.

This chain links TRBV15 with TRBJ2-1; 9 bases align to TRBD1. The V gene's germline CDR1 is LNHNV and CDR2 YYDKDF (reference sequence). Trimming removed 3 bases from V and 6 bases from J; junction bases left unmatched: 12. The CDR3 extends over 17 amino acids. CDR3 residues: CATSRGIAGQGSNEQFF. CDR3 nucleotides: TGTGCCACCAGCAGGGGGATTGCGGGACAGGGTTCCAATGAGCAGTTCTTC.

There are a few counts of this clonotype. This rearrangement joins TRBV5-1 to TRBJ2-7; unclear D gene. V lost 0 bases to trimming and J lost 9 bases, with 13 bases between them. Germline V gene data show CDR1 as SGHRS and CDR2 as YFSETQ. The CDR3 extends over 13 amino acids. The chain's CDR3 is CASSLGPPQGQYF. For the CDR3, the DNA is TGCGCCAGCAGCTTGGGACCACCCCAAGGGCAGTACTTC.

About this clonotype itself: Its ends do not fully match the called genes, so a read error is possible. This chain connects TRBV12-3 or TRBV12-4 to TRBJ2-5, with D uncertain. The DNA matches TRBJ2-7 better at its end, which makes the J call doubtful. CDR3 length equals 12 residues. This chain's CDR3 is CTSSSGLDEQYF. Written as DNA, the CDR3 is TGTACCAGCAGTTCGGGCCTGGACGAGCAGTACTTC.

Details on this clonotype: Sequence at one end of the junction differs from germline and may be a read error. This chain connects TRBV5-1 to TRBJ2-5, with D tentatively TRBD1 or TRBD2 (5 bases each). Germline V CDR1 and CDR2: SGHRS, YFSETQ. The CDR3 runs to 13 residues. The CDR3, as DNA: TGCGCCAGCAGCTTCCGGGGCCAAGAGACCCGGTACTTC. This translates into CASSFRGQETRYF.

This chain links TRBV9 with TRBJ2-3, with D uncertain. Trimming left V 4 bases short and J 5 bases short, with 14 bases between. Per germline, CDR1 SGDLS and CDR2 YYNGEE. CDR3 length equals 14 residues. In DNA form, the CDR3 reads TGTGCCAGCAGCTCCTTCCCACTGGGAGATACGCAGTATTTT. Translation gives CASSSFPLGDTQYF.

In this sample, this clonotype turned up a few times. The chain couples TRBV5-1 to TRBJ2-3; 12 bases agree with TRBD2. Trimming took 5 bases from V and 1 from J; bases not matched to a gene: 5. The length of the CDR3 is 16 residues. Germline V CDR1 and CDR2: SGHRS, YFSETQ. The CDR3 nucleotides are TGCGCCAGCAGGGGACGACTAGCGGGAGGCACAGATACGCAGTATTTT. Encoded protein: CASRGRLAGGTDTQYF. Together with reference TRBV5-1 and TRBJ2-3, the CDR3 gives the full variable domain: KAGVTQTPRYLIKTRGQQVTLSCSPISGHRSVSWYQQTPGQGLQFLFEYFSETQRNKGNFPGRFSGRQFSNSRSEMNVSTLELGDSALYLCASRGRLAGGTDTQYFGPGTRLTVL.

V is TRBV18 and J is TRBJ1-1; no reliable D call. The germline V gene has CDR1 KGHSH and CDR2 LQKENI. V was pared by 5 bases and J by 7 bases, with 14 bases between. This CDR3 contains 13 residues. The CDR3 nucleotides read TGTGCCAGCTCAGGCAAGGGAGATAGTGAAGCTTTCTTT. The encoded protein is CASSGKGDSEAFF.

This chain joins TRBV28 and TRBJ2-5; 13 nucleotides align to TRBD2. This CDR3 is built from 16 residues. V lost 3 bases and J lost 10; bases outside the gene matches: 11. The germline V gene has CDR1 MDHEN and CDR2 SYDVKM. The CDR3 coding sequence is TGTGCCAGCAGTTTGAGCGGGACTAGCGGGACGAGGGGCCAGTACTTC. Its translation: CASSLSGTSGTRGQYF.

This clonotype was recorded a few times. The CDR3 region is CATSDPGTSYEQYF. CDR3 bases: TGTGCCACCAGTGATCCTGGGACAAGCTACGAGCAGTACTTC. V is TRBV24-1 and J is TRBJ2-7; the D gene is possibly TRBD1 (6 bases). From germline, CDR1 is KGHDR and CDR2 SFDVKD. The length of the CDR3 is 14 residues. The V end was cut by 3 bases, the J end by 3 bases, with 11 bases between.

The rearrangement uses TRBV27 and TRBJ2-7; 8 bases fit TRBD1. The CDR3 extends over 16 amino acids. Germline trimming cut 0 bases from V and 3 bases from J; bases unmatched to any gene: 7. Germline V lookup: CDR1 MNHEY, CDR2 SMNVEV (reference sequence). CDR3 DNA sequence: TGTGCCAGCAGTTTATCGAAGACAGGGGCTTTCTACGAGCAGTACTTC. Encoded protein: CASSLSKTGAFYEQYF.